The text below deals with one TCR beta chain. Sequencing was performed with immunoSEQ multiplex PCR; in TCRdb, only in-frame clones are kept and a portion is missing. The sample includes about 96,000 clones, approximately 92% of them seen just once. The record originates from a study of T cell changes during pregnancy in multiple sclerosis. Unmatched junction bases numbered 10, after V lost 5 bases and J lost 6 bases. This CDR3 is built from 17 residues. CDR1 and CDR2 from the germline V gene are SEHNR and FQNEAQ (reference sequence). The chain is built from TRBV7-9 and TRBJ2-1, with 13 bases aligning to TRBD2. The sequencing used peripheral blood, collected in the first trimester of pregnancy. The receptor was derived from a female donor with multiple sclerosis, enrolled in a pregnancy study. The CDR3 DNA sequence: TGTGCCAGCAGCGCGCTAAGAGGACTAGCGGGAGTCAATGAGCAGTTCTTC. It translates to CASSALRGLAGVNEQFF.